This TCR beta chain was sequenced for a study of early T cells in non-severe SARS-CoV-2 infection. MiXCR, applied by TCRdb to the 5' RACE reads, yields one record per CDR3 protein. Among about 64,000 distinct CDR3 sequences listed, around 20% were seen once. This clonotype was recorded a few times. This material consisted of whole blood, taken at baseline. The TCR originated in an adult who was a healthcare worker with PCR-confirmed SARS-CoV-2 infection or an uninfected control (not recorded which).

The CDR3 region has the DNA TGTGCCAGCAGCCGGAACACTGAAGCTTTCTTT. Translating it yields CASSRNTEAFF. V is TRBV6-5 and J is TRBJ1-1; D uncertain. The CDR3 sequence is 11 residues long. Germline CDR1 MNHEY, CDR2 SVGAGI. V shed 6 bases and J shed 1 base, with 3 bases lying between them.